One and the same sample provided the 3 T cell receptor beta chains below, sequenced in a study of beta chain features in type 1 diabetes. The entirety of the isolated RNA underwent reverse transcription, so expressed TCRB transcripts were sequenced. Here immunoSEQ multiplex PCR was the method, and the copy in TCRdb shows in-frame clones only, minus some. The table includes 160,000 or so clones, around 10% detected once. The sample consisted of central memory CD4+ T cells from blood. All receptors derive from a man younger than 30 in good health.

This chain connects TRBV28 to TRBJ2-5, with D possibly matching TRBD1 (6 bases). Germline CDR1 MDHEN, CDR2 SYDVKM. The CDR3 is 14 amino acids. The V and J ends lost 5 bases and 0 bases respectively, with 10 bases between them. The CDR3: CASSRGQHQETQYF. CDR3 coding DNA: TGTGCCAGCAGTCGTGGACAGCACCAAGAGACCCAGTACTTC.

This clone was found a few times. The same CDR3 is also encoded by other DNA sequences in this sample. CDR3 bases: TGTGCCAGCAGCGTGGGAGATACGCAGTATTTT. This sequence encodes CASSVGDTQYF. The J gene is TRBJ2-3, the V gene TRBV9; D is uncertain. This CDR3 has 11 amino acids. V was pared by 2 bases and J by 5 bases, with 3 bases between. The germline V gene has CDR1 SGDLS and CDR2 YYNGEE.

The chain joins TRBV7-2 to TRBJ2-5; D is ambiguous. CDR1 is SGHTA, CDR2 FQGNSA, per germline. The CDR3 sequence is 13 residues long. V was cut by 4 bases and J by 2 bases, with 8 bases left in between. The CDR3 nucleotides are TGTGCCAGCAGCTACGCCGAACAAGAGACCCAGTACTTC. It specifies CASSYAEQETQYF.